Many counts were recorded for the clone carrying this T cell receptor (beta chain). Its antigen is still unknown. The TCR beta CDR3 regions underwent amplification using RNA transcripts as the source. First-round RT-PCR targeting the TCR CDR3 was performed with the HTBI primer set. TCRdb analysed the multiplex PCR reads with MiXCR anew, one entry per CDR3 protein. The repertoire has 350,000 to 500,000 distinct CDR3 sequences, approximately 14% of them found once; the top ten carry about 5%. The CDR3 is 17 amino acids. Germline CDR1 reads ENHRY; CDR2 reads SYGVKD. V trimming: 5 bases; J trimming: 7 bases; junction bases outside the gene matches: 14. Stable disease denoted Graves' hyperthyroidism without ophthalmopathy progression within 18 months. These data come from a study of T cells in Graves' hyperthyroidism and ophthalmopathy. Overall study results and limits: Ophthalmopathy and stable hyperthyroidism were separated by a 13 V-J model.

The sequence came from a woman aged 18-29 years with Graves' hyperthyroidism. Sample: blood. This chain connects TRBV10-3 to TRBJ2-1; 10 nucleotides agree with TRBD2. The CDR3 bases are TGTGCCATCAGTCTATTTGCCGGGACTAGCGCGGGAAATGAGCAGTTCTTC. Translated: CAISLFAGTSAGNEQFF.